The 31 T cell receptor beta chains presented below share a single source sample, sequenced in a study of PD-1 blockade in classical Hodgkin lymphoma. The sample's time point: cycle 4 day 1 (C4D1), after about 6 weeks of nivolumab. All the patients suffered relapse after autologous stem cell transplantation, and brentuximab vedotin exposure differed. Generated by immunoSEQ multiplex PCR, the TCRdb table keeps only in-frame clones and is missing some. The repertoire holds about 24,000 clones, with roughly 70% as singletons. The specimen was peripheral blood mononuclear cells (PBMCs), collected before the fourth cycle of nivolumab. These receptors all stem from a human donor with classical Hodgkin lymphoma.

This clone has just a few counts. This chain connects TRBV30 to TRBJ2-1; 9 nucleotides align to TRBD2. Trimming at V came to 3 bases and at J to 4 bases, leaving 4 bases not matched to a gene. CDR1 is GTSNPN, CDR2 SVGIG, per germline (reference sequence). The CDR3 spans 14 residues. In DNA form, the CDR3 reads TGTGCCTGGAGGACTAGCGGATATTACAATGAGCAGTTCTTC. This translates into CAWRTSGYYNEQFF.

The genes are TRBV4-1 and TRBJ1-1, with D uncertain. V was cut by 0 bases and J by 3 bases, with 8 bases left in between. The CDR3 is made up of 14 amino acids. CDR1 and CDR2 (germline): MGHRA, YSYEKL. This CDR3 is CASSQDRVDTEAFF. The CDR3, as DNA: TGCGCCAGCAGCCAAGATCGGGTAGACACTGAAGCTTTCTTT.

The rearrangement uses TRBV29-1 and TRBJ2-7; D may be TRBD1 (5 bases). This CDR3 is built from 15 residues. Trimming shortened V by 1 base and J by 2 bases, and 15 bases separated the two germline ends. The germline V gene encodes CDR1 SQVTM and CDR2 ANQGSEA. The CDR3 region has the DNA TGCAGCGTTGAAGGGTTGCAGGGTCGCCCCTACGAGCAGTACTTC. This sequence encodes CSVEGLQGRPYEQYF.

The V gene is TRBV28, the J gene TRBJ1-4, with 7 bases fitting TRBD1. Germline trimming cut 5 bases from V and 6 bases from J; bases unmatched to any gene: 6. Germline loops: CDR1 MDHEN, CDR2 SYDVKM. This CDR3 is built from 14 residues. The CDR3, as DNA: TGTGCCAGCAGTCGGCGACAGGGCTATGAAAAACTGTTTTTT. Residues: CASSRRQGYEKLFF.

V and J are TRBV9 and TRBJ1-4; the D is unclear. V dropped 1 base and J dropped 3 bases, with 10 bases sitting between them. Germline-derived CDR1 and CDR2 are SGDLS and YYNGEE. This CDR3 region has 15 residues. In nucleotides, the CDR3 is TGTGCCAGCAGCGTAAGTGCCATGGCTAATGAAAAACTGTTTTTT. This encodes CASSVSAMANEKLFF.

The gene calls are TRBV7-2 and TRBJ2-7; 7 bases are a match to TRBD1. The CDR3 has 15 amino acids. V was pared by 5 bases and J by 6 bases, with 13 bases of the junction left unmatched. Germline lookup yields CDR1 SGHTA and CDR2 FQGNSA. CDR3: CASSITGATQGEQYF. In DNA, the CDR3 is TGTGCCAGCAGCATAACAGGGGCCACACAGGGCGAGCAGTACTTC. The variable domain in full, completed from reference TRBV7-2 and TRBJ2-7, reads GAGVSQSPSNKVTEKGKDVELRCDPISGHTALYWYRQSLGQGLEFLIYFQGNSAPDKSGLPSDRFSAERTGGSVSTLTIQRTQQEDSAVYLCASSITGATQGEQYFGPGTRLTVT.

V and J are TRBV7-3 and TRBJ2-7; D call uncertain. The germline V and J ends were trimmed by 2 bases and 5 bases, with 19 bases remaining between them. In germline, CDR1 is SGHTA, CDR2 FQGTGA. The CDR3 totals 16 residues. The CDR3 loop reads CASSLGSTANHHEQYF. The CDR3 nucleotides are TGTGCCAGCAGCTTAGGCTCAACAGCGAACCACCACGAGCAGTACTTC.

Points on this clone: This may come from a read error, since a much larger clone is one base off. The same CDR3 can be traced to other DNA sequences in this sample. The chain couples TRBV7-9 to TRBJ1-2; 7 nucleotides match TRBD1. V shed 1 base and J 7 bases; nucleotides not matched to a gene: 12. The CDR3 totals 16 residues. Germline values: CDR1 SEHNR, CDR2 FQNEAQ (reference sequence). The CDR3 here is CASSLGGGEGASGYTF. The DNA for the CDR3 is TGTGCCAGCAGCTTAGGCGGGGGGGAGGGGGCCTCTGGCTACACCTTC.

The genes are TRBV5-1 and TRBJ1-5; D ambiguous. Germline CDR1 and CDR2: SGHRS and YFSETQ. With 0 bases removed from V and 3 bases from J, the gap between germline ends came to 4 bases. The CDR3 runs to 13 residues. CDR3 protein: CASSLDDNQPQHF. The CDR3 nucleotides read TGCGCCAGCAGCTTGGACGACAATCAGCCCCAGCATTTT.

The V call is TRBV19, the J call TRBJ1-3, with a possible D match to TRBD1 (5 bases). Germline CDR1 and CDR2: LNHDA and SQIVND (reference sequence). The CDR3 spans 16 residues. Trimming stripped 8 bases from V and 4 bases from J, with 21 bases between. This CDR3 is CASVPPMGRSGNTIYF. In nucleotides, the CDR3 is TGTGCCAGTGTTCCCCCTATGGGACGGAGCGGAAACACCATATATTTT.

This clone has just a few counts. The chain combines TRBV5-5 with TRBJ2-5; D might be TRBD1 (5 bases). CDR1 and CDR2 from the germline V gene are SGHKS and YYEKEE (reference sequence). This CDR3 has 12 residues. Trimming pared 4 bases from V and 3 bases from J, leaving 7 bases between. CDR3 sequence reads: CASSRREETQYF. CDR3 DNA: TGTGCCAGCAGCCGCAGGGAAGAGACCCAGTACTTC.

This clone showed up just a few times. The CDR3 nucleotides are TGTGCCAGCAGCCCGGGACTTATGTACCAAGAGACCCAGTACTTC. Translation gives CASSPGLMYQETQYF. The chain uses TRBV4-2 and TRBJ2-5; maybe TRBD2 (6 bases). This CDR3 is built from 15 residues. Germline values: CDR1 LGHNA, CDR2 YNFKEQ. The V gene lost 4 bases and the J gene lost 0 bases, with 12 bases spanning the gap.

This chain connects TRBV5-1 to TRBJ2-3; 9 nucleotides line up with TRBD2. Germline V gene lookup returns CDR1 SGHRS and CDR2 YFSETQ. Trimming removed 5 bases from V and 1 base from J; junction bases left unmatched: 5. The length of the CDR3 is 15 residues. As DNA, the CDR3 is TGCGCCAGCAGTCGGGCTAGCGGGGGCACAGATACGCAGTATTTT. Its protein is CASSRASGGTDTQYF. Full variable domain (remainder filled in from reference TRBV5-1 and TRBJ2-3): KAGVTQTPRYLIKTRGQQVTLSCSPISGHRSVSWYQQTPGQGLQFLFEYFSETQRNKGNFPGRFSGRQFSNSRSEMNVSTLELGDSALYLCASSRASGGTDTQYFGPGTRLTVL.

This clone was seen more than once but under ten times. The chain joins TRBV10-3 to TRBJ1-5, with TRBD1 identical over 10 bases. J gave up 8 bases and V 6 bases, and 4 bases lay outside the gene matches. The CDR3 loop spans 13 amino acids. Germline V lookup: CDR1 ENHRY, CDR2 SYGVKD. This chain's CDR3 is CAISGTGAEPQHF. The CDR3 bases are TGTGCCATCAGCGGGACAGGGGCGGAGCCCCAGCATTTT.

This chain uses TRBV5-1 with TRBJ2-2, with TRBD1 as a possible D gene (6 bases). Trimming shortened V by 2 bases and J by 5 bases, and 16 bases separated the two germline ends. Germline V lookup: CDR1 SGHRS, CDR2 YFSETQ. The CDR3 runs to 16 residues. CDR3 bases: TGCGCCAGCAGCTTATCTTCGGCAGGGGAAACCGGGGAGCTGTTTTTT. Protein sequence: CASSLSSAGETGELFF.

This chain uses TRBV5-4 with TRBJ2-5, with D possibly being TRBD2 (5 bases). The DNA end is a closer match to TRBJ2-7, so the J assignment may be wrong. This CDR3 contains 15 residues. Germline V gene data show CDR1 as SGHNT and CDR2 as YYREEE (reference sequence). The CDR3 region is CASSLGGRGSYEQYF. The DNA of the CDR3 is TGTGCCAGCAGCTTGGGTGGGAGAGGTTCCTACGAGCAGTACTTC.

This sequence joins TRBV7-9 and TRBJ2-1; 14 bases are shared with TRBD2. Germline CDR1 SEHNR, CDR2 FQNEAQ (reference sequence). CDR3 length: 14 amino acids. J lost 13 bases, V lost 5 bases, and 7 bases had no gene match. Written as DNA, the CDR3 is TGTGCCAGCAGCCCCAGACTAGCGGGAGGGCAACAGTTCTTC. Translation gives CASSPRLAGGQQFF. The variable domain in full, with the rest retrieved from reference TRBV7-9 and TRBJ2-1, is DTGVSQNPRHKITKRGQNVTFRCDPISEHNRLYWYRQTLGQGPEFLTYFQNEAQLEKSRLLSDRFSAERPKGSFSTLEIQRTEQGDSAMYLCASSPRLAGGQQFFGPGTRLTVL.

This chain joins TRBV9 and TRBJ1-4; TRBD1 aligns across 7 bases. CDR3 length: 14 residues. The germline V gene has CDR1 SGDLS and CDR2 YYNGEE. The V segment lost 4 bases and the J segment 7 bases; nucleotides outside the gene matches: 7. CDR3 DNA sequence: TGTGCCAGCAGCATAGGGACAGTAGGTGAAAAACTGTTTTTT. As protein: CASSIGTVGEKLFF.

The chain is built from TRBV5-8 and TRBJ2-7; TRBD1 matches at 8 bases. CDR3 length: 14 amino acids. Trimming removed 0 bases from V and 5 bases from J; junction bases left unmatched: 4. The germline V gene has CDR1 SGHTS and CDR2 YDEGEE. The CDR3 sequence: CASSLGTGLHEQYF. As DNA, the CDR3 is TGTGCCAGCAGCTTGGGGACAGGGTTACACGAGCAGTACTTC.

The V and J genes are TRBV9 and TRBJ2-1; 8 nucleotides line up with TRBD2. This CDR3 region has 16 residues. The J segment lost 2 bases and the V segment lost 3 bases, leaving 7 bases of the junction unmatched. Germline V CDR1 and CDR2: SGDLS, YYNGEE. This CDR3 reads CASSGGLGGTYNEQFF. DNA for the CDR3: TGTGCCAGCAGCGGGGGACTAGGTGGAACCTACAATGAGCAGTTCTTC. Filled out from reference TRBV9 and TRBJ2-1, the complete variable domain reads DSGVTQTPKHLITATGQRVTLRCSPRSGDLSVYWYQQSLDQGLQFLIQYYNGEERAKGNILERFSAQQFPDLHSELNLSSLELGDSALYFCASSGGLGGTYNEQFFGPGTRLTVL.

The chain carries TRBV2 and TRBJ2-5; D gene unclear. This CDR3 has 12 residues. Germline values: CDR1 SNHLY, CDR2 FYNNEI. Trimming shortened V by 8 bases and J by 1 base, and 8 bases separated the two germline ends. CDR3 loop: CASSFRQETQYF. The DNA of the CDR3 is TGTGCCAGCTCCTTTCGCCAAGAGACCCAGTACTTC.

Notes on this clone: One junction end disagrees with the germline gene, perhaps due to a read error. This chain connects TRBV2 to TRBJ1-2, with 8 bases that match TRBD1. The CDR3 extends over 15 amino acids. Germline values: CDR1 SNHLY, CDR2 FYNNEI. The chain's CDR3 is CASSEEMAGGYVYTF. The CDR3 region has the DNA TGTGCCAGCAGTGAAGAAATGGCAGGGGGCTATGTCTACACCTTC.

In its sample, this clone was seen a few times. The chain's CDR3 is CASSYSTQGSSPLHF. CDR3 DNA sequence: TGTGCCAGCAGTTACTCGACACAGGGTAGTTCACCCCTCCACTTT. The chain has TRBV6-6 and TRBJ1-6, with TRBD1 as a possible D gene (6 bases). The CDR3 runs 15 residues. The V and J ends lost 0 bases and 9 bases respectively, with 12 bases between them. From germline, CDR1 is MNHNY and CDR2 SVGAGI (reference sequence).

Worth noting for this clone: Other DNA variants within this sample encode the same CDR3. The J gene is TRBJ2-7, the V gene TRBV5-1; TRBD2 aligns across 10 bases. The CDR3 loop spans 17 amino acids. The trim removed 0 bases at V and 7 bases at J, leaving 13 bases unmatched. CDR1 SGHRS and CDR2 YFSETQ come from the germline V gene. CDR3 residues: CASSLAVGSGGAVEQYF. In DNA, the CDR3 is TGCGCCAGCAGCTTGGCCGTGGGGAGCGGGGGGGCTGTTGAGCAGTACTTC. Drawing the rest from reference TRBV5-1 and TRBJ2-7, the complete variable domain is KAGVTQTPRYLIKTRGQQVTLSCSPISGHRSVSWYQQTPGQGLQFLFEYFSETQRNKGNFPGRFSGRQFSNSRSEMNVSTLELGDSALYLCASSLAVGSGGAVEQYFGPGTRLTVT.

The chain employs TRBV7-9 and TRBJ2-1, with 11 bases matching TRBD2. CDR3 length: 15 amino acids. Trimming removed 5 bases from V and 7 bases from J; junction bases left unmatched: 7. Germline lookup yields CDR1 SEHNR and CDR2 FQNEAQ (reference sequence). In nucleotides, the CDR3 is TGTGCCAGCAGCCATAGCGGGGGGGCCAGTAATGAGCAGTTCTTC. Protein sequence: CASSHSGGASNEQFF.

V gene TRBV7-2 combines with J gene TRBJ1-5, with 9 bases aligning to TRBD1. Germline V gene lookup returns CDR1 SGHTA and CDR2 FQGNSA. J lost 3 bases, V lost 3 bases, and 3 bases had no gene match. This CDR3 has 15 residues. CDR3 amino acids: CASSLGTGYNQPQHF. CDR3 coding DNA: TGTGCCAGCAGCTTGGGGACAGGGTACAATCAGCCCCAGCATTTT.

The genes are TRBV5-1 and TRBJ2-1; D may be TRBD2 (6 bases). Germline V lookup: CDR1 SGHRS, CDR2 YFSETQ. The V and J ends lost 4 bases and 10 bases respectively, with 21 bases between them. The CDR3 is 15 amino acids. Here the CDR3 DNA reads TGCGCCAGCAGCATCAGTAGCGGACTATTTGAGGAGCAGTTCTTC. Its translation is CASSISSGLFEEQFF.

The V call is TRBV7-2, the J call TRBJ2-7; possible D gene TRBD2, 6 bases. Trimming removed 0 bases from V and 0 bases from J, with 6 bases in between. The V gene's germline CDR1 is SGHTA and CDR2 FQGNSA. The CDR3 contains 14 residues. This CDR3 reads CASSLASGSYEQYF. The DNA for the CDR3 is TGTGCCAGCAGCTTAGCTAGCGGCTCCTACGAGCAGTACTTC.

The rearrangement joins TRBV5-1 to TRBJ1-1; perhaps TRBD1 as D (6 bases). CDR3 length: 17 amino acids. The germline CDR1 and CDR2 sequences are SGHRS and YFSETQ. V lost 4 bases, J lost 0 bases, and 19 bases lay in between. The CDR3 nucleotides read TGCGCCAGCAGCCCTAGGACGGACAGAACTCTGAACACTGAAGCTTTCTTT. Protein product: CASSPRTDRTLNTEAFF.

This sequence joins TRBV28 and TRBJ2-7, with TRBD1 matching over 7 bases. There are 15 residues in the CDR3. V lost 4 bases and J lost 1; bases outside the gene matches: 7. CDR1 is MDHEN, CDR2 SYDVKM, per germline. The CDR3 region has the DNA TGTGCCAGCAGTTCCCTGACAGGGAGATCCTACGAGCAGTACTTC. Translation: CASSSLTGRSYEQYF.

This clone was seen more than once but under ten times. The chain links TRBV7-6 to TRBJ2-5; no reliable D call. The V end was cut by 2 bases, the J end by 3 bases, with 10 bases between. The V gene's germline CDR1 is SGHVS and CDR2 FNYEAQ. CDR3 length: 14 amino acids. CDR3: CASSLYPDEETQYF. The CDR3 DNA sequence: TGTGCCAGCAGCTTATATCCAGACGAAGAGACCCAGTACTTC.